This T cell receptor beta chain was sequenced in a study of CD8 T cells in Susac syndrome. The overall study: Susac syndrome patients were untreated, on corticosteroids with some adding intravenous immunoglobulin, or on intravenous immunoglobulin only.

V dropped 4 bases and J dropped 7; count of bases not matched to a gene: 7. CDR1 is SGDLS, CDR2 YYNGEE, per germline. The CDR3 spans 15 residues. After extraction with the RNeasy kit, about 0.5 to 1 ug of the RNA was reverse transcribed using random hexamers. The method of amplification for TCR beta CDR3 was immunoSEQ multiplex PCR, covering 54 Vbeta and 13 Jbeta. TCRdb re-analysed the immunoSEQ multiplex PCR reads in MiXCR, keeping a single row per CDR3 protein. Of about 140,000 distinct CDR3 sequences detected, 85% to 95% appear once; the ten largest clones hold about 0.14%. TEMRA cells were FACS-enriched, unlike CD8+ and CD4+ T cells, which were negatively isolated.

The chain uses TRBV9 and TRBJ1-6, with 8 bases matching TRBD1. The source material was CD4+ T cells from PBMCs. The TCR originated in a human donor with Susac syndrome. The CDR3 here is CASSQDRQGNSPLHF. CDR3 in DNA: TGTGCCAGCAGCCAAGACAGACAGGGGAATTCACCCCTCCACTTT.